Presented here are 32 T cell receptor beta chains from one specimen sequenced in a study of spatial heterogeneity in lung cancer (dated by TCRdb to about 2019). The time point label corresponds to: sample taken at primary tumor resection. Without any cell sorting, TCR sequencing was performed on whole RNA extracted either from tumor and nontumor lung tissue or from cryopreserved PBMC samples. The library was obtained by 5' RACE. Reads for this sample came from a NextSeq 500. The raw public reads went through TCRdb reprocessing: fastp at Q25, MiXCR clone calling, in-frame beta chains kept. One record per CDR3 amino acid sequence lists the most common genes and DNA. The sample has 40,000 to 45,000 distinct CDR3 sequences on record, about an eighth of them singletons. Approximately 60% of the sample comes from the top ten. Source: PBMCs, taken at surgery. The receptor source for this set is a male donor with early-stage non-small cell lung cancer.

This clonotype has just a few counts. The gene calls are TRBV29-1 and TRBJ1-5; no definite D call. With 6 bases removed from V and 2 bases from J, the gap between germline ends came to 14 bases. The CDR3 loop spans 14 amino acids. Germline assignment: CDR1 SQVTM and CDR2 ANQGSEA. The CDR3 DNA sequence: TGCAGCGTAAACCGGGGTTCACGCAATCAGCCCCAGCATTTT. It codes for CSVNRGSRNQPQHF.

This clonotype was picked up a small number of times. V is TRBV28 and J is TRBJ1-1; no clear D. V was clipped by 5 bases and J by 5 bases, with 9 bases between them. Germline assignment: CDR1 MDHEN and CDR2 SYDVKM. This CDR3 contains 12 residues. The CDR3 DNA follows: TGTGCCAGCAGTCAAAGCCTGACTGAAGCTTTCTTT. As protein: CASSQSLTEAFF.

The J gene is TRBJ2-2, the V gene TRBV29-1, with 10 bases identical to TRBD2. The V and J ends lost 4 bases and 4 bases, in that order; junction bases with no gene match: 6. CDR1 is SQVTM, CDR2 ANQGSEA, per germline. This CDR3 is built from 15 residues. CDR3 coding DNA: TGCAGCGTTGGAAAAGCGGGAGGGGGCACCGGGGAGCTGTTTTTT. It translates to CSVGKAGGGTGELFF.

This clonotype was detected a few times. This sequence joins TRBV7-6 and TRBJ1-1; 7 nucleotides match TRBD1. CDR3 length: 13 residues. V lost 5 bases to trimming and J lost 10 bases; unmatched junction nucleotides: 10. The germline gives CDR1 SGHVS, CDR2 FNYEAQ. CDR3 nucleotides: TGTGCCAGCAGCCGGGGGGGACAGCTTGGAGCTTTCTTT. It codes for CASSRGGQLGAFF. Supplemented by reference TRBV7-6 and TRBJ1-1, the full variable domain reads GAGVSQSPRYKVTKRGQDVALRCDPISGHVSLYWYRQALGQGPEFLTYFNYEAQQDKSGLPNDRFSAERPEGSISTLTIQRTEQRDSAMYRCASSRGGQLGAFFGQGTRLTVV.

Turning to this clonotype: An end of the junction does not agree with germline; a read error may underlie this. The chain carries TRBV2 and TRBJ2-1; perhaps TRBD2 as D (5 bases). Germline V gene data show CDR1 as SNHLY and CDR2 as FYNNEI. This CDR3 is 16 amino acids long. CDR3 residues: CASSGGTGSSYNGQFF. CDR3 DNA: TGTGCCAGCAGTGGGGGAACGGGGAGCTCCTACAATGGGCAGTTCTTC.

This clonotype was seen a handful of times. This sequence joins TRBV29-1 and TRBJ1-1, with D unresolved. The CDR3 spans 11 residues. Trimming shortened V by 7 bases and J by 4 bases, and 10 bases separated the two germline ends. Germline CDR1 and CDR2: SQVTM and ANQGSEA. The CDR3 DNA reads TGCAGCGGCCAAGACGGCACTGAAGCTTTCTTT. As protein: CSGQDGTEAFF.

The V call is TRBV12-3 or TRBV12-4, the J call TRBJ2-4, with D maybe TRBD1 (5 bases). The CDR3 covers 15 residues. Trimming pared 6 bases from V and 0 bases from J, leaving 12 bases between. The CDR3 is CASSSLRGAKNIQYF. CDR3 bases: TGTGCCAGCAGCTCCTTAAGGGGAGCCAAAAACATTCAGTACTTC.

The chain links TRBV6-5 to TRBJ1-3, with 9 bases identical to TRBD1. Germline assignment: CDR1 MNHEY and CDR2 SVGAGI. This CDR3 spans 13 amino acids. The V segment lost 8 bases and the J segment 2 bases; nucleotides outside the gene matches: 1. The CDR3 DNA is TGTGCCAGCGGGGACAGGGCTGGAAACACCATATATTTT. This translates into CASGDRAGNTIYF.

This clonotype was detected ten times or more. The chain combines TRBV2 with TRBJ1-4, with TRBD1 matching over 9 bases. The CDR3 runs to 12 residues. CDR1 is SNHLY and CDR2 is FYNNEI in the germline V gene. The CDR3 reads CVSGQGNEKLFF. As DNA, the CDR3 is TGTGTTTCGGGACAGGGTAATGAAAAACTGTTTTTT.

The V and J genes are TRBV24-1 and TRBJ1-2; TRBD1 agrees at 8 bases. Germline lookup yields CDR1 KGHDR and CDR2 SFDVKD. The CDR3 is 16 amino acids. V shed 3 bases, J shed 0 bases, and the junction held 5 bases outside the gene matches. CDR3 in DNA: TGTGCCACCAGTGATCCGCGACAGGGGACTAACTATGGCTACACCTTC. Protein product: CATSDPRQGTNYGYTF.

This clonotype has ten or more counts. The rearrangement joins TRBV11-2 to TRBJ2-2; D call uncertain. This CDR3 spans 16 amino acids. Germline CDR1 SGHAT, CDR2 FQNNGV. The germline V and J ends were trimmed by 3 bases and 0 bases, with 11 bases remaining between them. CDR3 bases: TGTGCCAGCAGCTTCGTGGCGCAGGCGAACACCGGGGAGCTGTTTTTT. Translating gives CASSFVAQANTGELFF.

The chain recombines TRBV20-1 with TRBJ2-3; no clear D gene. The germline V gene encodes CDR1 DFQATT and CDR2 SNEGSKA (reference sequence). This CDR3 has 14 residues. Trimming took off 6 bases at V and 3 bases at J, with 16 bases between the two ends. The CDR3 DNA is TGCAGTGCCTGGGCGTTGCATGGGACAGATACGCAGTATTTT. Its protein is CSAWALHGTDTQYF.

This sequence joins TRBV25-1 and TRBJ1-2, with a weak D call TRBD1 (5 bases). In germline, CDR1 is MGHDK, CDR2 SYGVNS. Deletions cut 2 bases from V and 0 bases from J, with 7 bases between. The CDR3 is made up of 14 amino acids. The CDR3 DNA is TGTGCCAGCAGTGAAAGGGGTTCTAACTATGGCTACACCTTC. Translation: CASSERGSNYGYTF.

The table lists this clonotype with many counts. The J gene is TRBJ1-1, the V gene TRBV14; TRBD1 is a possible D gene (5 bases). Germline values: CDR1 SGHDN, CDR2 FVKESK. The CDR3 has 17 amino acids. With 0 bases removed from V and 0 bases from J, the gap between germline ends came to 14 bases. The CDR3 spells CASSQDPFEGMNTEAFF. The CDR3 DNA is TGTGCCAGCAGCCAAGACCCCTTCGAGGGGATGAACACTGAAGCTTTCTTT.

There are a few counts of this clonotype. This sequence joins TRBV9 and TRBJ1-3; 7 positions match TRBD1. CDR3 length: 16 residues. From germline, CDR1 is SGDLS and CDR2 YYNGEE. The ends lost 4 bases at V and 0 bases at J; junction bases unmatched: 7. CDR3 sequence reads: CASSPRQGYSGNTIYF. The CDR3 region has the DNA TGTGCCAGCAGCCCCCGACAGGGCTACTCTGGAAACACCATATATTTT.

The CDR3 DNA follows: TGTGCCAGCAGTTTAGAGCACAGGGGGCGCGGGGAGCTGTTTTTT. Translating it yields CASSLEHRGRGELFF. The V call is TRBV27, the J call TRBJ2-2; TRBD1 matches 9 bases. Unmatched junction bases numbered 5, after V lost 2 bases and J lost 7 bases. The CDR3 runs to 15 residues. In germline, CDR1 is MNHEY, CDR2 SMNVEV (reference sequence).

The V and J genes are TRBV15 and TRBJ2-3; D gene uncertain. Deletions cut 0 bases from V and 7 bases from J, with 14 bases between. The germline V gene encodes CDR1 LNHNV and CDR2 YYDKDF (reference sequence). This CDR3 is 15 amino acids long. In DNA, the CDR3 is TGTGCCACCAGCAGAGATCCTATCACCTCTTATACGCAGTATTTT. This translates into CATSRDPITSYTQYF.

This clonotype was picked up a small number of times. The V gene is TRBV27, the J gene TRBJ1-5, with 9 bases lining up with TRBD1. Germline trimming cut 5 bases from V and 3 bases from J; bases unmatched to any gene: 5. The CDR3 length is 15 residues. Germline V lookup: CDR1 MNHEY, CDR2 SMNVEV (reference sequence). The DNA of the CDR3 is TGTGCCAGCAGTCCCGGGACAGGGTACAATCAGCCCCAGCATTTT. Translated, it gives CASSPGTGYNQPQHF.

This clonotype was counted only a few times. The chain is built from TRBV6-5 and TRBJ1-5, with TRBD1 matching over 10 bases. Trimming took 5 bases from V and 6 from J; bases not matched to a gene: 7. The length of the CDR3 is 15 residues. Germline V CDR1 and CDR2: MNHEY, SVGAGI. The CDR3 region has the DNA TGTGCCAGCAGTCAGGACAGGGGGTTGGGTCAGCCCCAGCATTTT. This encodes CASSQDRGLGQPQHF.

This clonotype has a handful of counts. The J gene is TRBJ2-1, the V gene TRBV6-1; 16 bases are a match to TRBD2. Germline lookup yields CDR1 MNHNS and CDR2 SASEGT. The CDR3 is 16 residues long. Trimming at V came to 7 bases and at J to 10 bases, leaving 10 bases not matched to a gene. CDR3 sequence reads: CASTAGLAGGPGEQFF. The CDR3 DNA is TGTGCCAGCACCGCGGGACTAGCGGGAGGGCCGGGGGAGCAGTTCTTC.

The rearrangement links TRBV7-9 to TRBJ2-7; D might be TRBD1 (5 bases). V lost 0 bases and J lost 0, with 6 bases in between. The length of the CDR3 is 14 residues. Germline CDR1 is SEHNR and CDR2 is FQNEAQ (reference sequence). This CDR3 is CASSLAGVSYEQYF. The CDR3 DNA is TGTGCCAGCAGCTTAGCAGGGGTCTCCTACGAGCAGTACTTC.

This clonotype was seen at least ten times. The rearrangement links TRBV29-1 to TRBJ2-5; D ambiguous. Germline V lookup: CDR1 SQVTM, CDR2 ANQGSEA. CDR3 length: 12 amino acids. V lost 4 bases, J lost 5 bases, and 11 bases lay in between. The DNA of the CDR3 is TGCAGCGTTGGGGTCCCAAGGGAGACCCAGTACTTC. Translating it yields CSVGVPRETQYF. Full variable domain (missing parts from reference TRBV29-1 and TRBJ2-5): SAVISQKPSRDICQRGTSLTIQCQVDSQVTMMFWYRQQPGQSLTLIATANQGSEATYESGFVIDKFPISRPNLTFSTLTVSNMSPEDSSIYLCSVGVPRETQYFGPGTRLLVL.

This clonotype was picked up many times. The rearrangement joins TRBV12-5 to TRBJ1-5; D ambiguous. The CDR3 totals 13 residues. Between the trimmed V and J ends, which lost 4 bases and 5 bases, there was a span of 9 bases. Germline CDR1 is LGHNT and CDR2 is FRNRAP. The CDR3 region has the DNA TGTGCTAGTGGTTCGGACGCCTATCAGCCCCAGCATTTT. Translating gives CASGSDAYQPQHF.

V gene TRBV27 combines with J gene TRBJ1-6, with TRBD1 matching 7 bases. Unmatched junction bases numbered 6, after V lost 0 bases and J lost 7 bases. The CDR3 has 16 residues. CDR1 and CDR2 from the germline V gene are MNHEY and SMNVEV (reference sequence). The CDR3 loop is CASSLSRGLGNSPLHF. The CDR3 coding sequence is TGTGCCAGCAGTTTATCGAGGGGGCTGGGGAATTCACCCCTCCACTTT.

In its sample, this clonotype was seen many times. The gene calls are TRBV4-1 and TRBJ2-7; unclear D gene. The CDR3 has 16 residues. With 0 bases removed from V and 2 bases from J, the gap between germline ends came to 14 bases. Germline V gives CDR1 MGHRA, CDR2 YSYEKL. DNA for the CDR3: TGCGCCAGCAGCCAAGAAGGCAGCTTTGGGGCCTACGAGCAGTACTTC. This sequence encodes CASSQEGSFGAYEQYF.

The chain links TRBV16 to TRBJ1-2, with 11 bases that match TRBD1. Germline CDR1 KGHSY, CDR2 FQNENV. V lost 4 bases to trimming and J lost 4 bases; unmatched junction nucleotides: 8. The CDR3 consists of 16 residues. The CDR3 loop reads CASSLDRGPARYGYTF. CDR3 nucleotides: TGTGCCAGCAGCCTGGACAGGGGGCCCGCCCGCTATGGCTACACCTTC. The variable domain in full, with the rest retrieved from reference TRBV16 and TRBJ1-2, is GEEVAQTPKHLVRGEGQKAKLYCAPIKGHSYVFWYQQVLKNEFKFLISFQNENVFDETGMPKERFSAKCLPNSPCSLEIQATKLEDSAVYFCASSLDRGPARYGYTFGSGTRLTVV.

The sample holds many counts of this clonotype. The V and J genes are TRBV7-3 and TRBJ2-5; 9 positions agree with TRBD1. V trimming: 5 bases; J trimming: 5 bases; junction bases outside the gene matches: 6. The CDR3 covers 14 residues. CDR1 SGHTA and CDR2 FQGTGA come from the germline V gene. CDR3 region: CASSQTGGLETQYF. CDR3 in DNA: TGTGCCAGCAGCCAAACAGGGGGCTTGGAGACCCAGTACTTC. Full variable domain (missing parts from reference TRBV7-3 and TRBJ2-5): GAGVSQTPSNKVTEKGKYVELRCDPISGHTALYWYRQSLGQGPEFLIYFQGTGAADDSGLPNDRFFAVRPEGSVSTLKIQRTERGDSAVYLCASSQTGGLETQYFGPGTRLLVL.

The chain links TRBV28 to TRBJ2-7; D gene ambiguous. The CDR3 has 13 amino acids. V was clipped by 4 bases and J by 2 bases, with 9 bases between them. Germline loops: CDR1 MDHEN, CDR2 SYDVKM. CDR3 DNA: TGTGCCAGCAGTTCGTGGAGTACCTACGAGCAGTACTTC. Protein product: CASSSWSTYEQYF.

V usage is TRBV27 and J usage is TRBJ1-5, with a tentative D call TRBD1 (5 bases). This CDR3 has 14 residues. Germline CDR1 MNHEY, CDR2 SMNVEV (reference sequence). V was pared by 2 bases and J by 9 bases, with 14 bases between. The CDR3: CASSLRGEAGPQHF. CDR3 sequence (DNA): TGTGCCAGCAGTTTAAGAGGGGAAGCCGGGCCCCAGCATTTT.

This clonotype has just a few counts. The chain combines TRBV7-8 with TRBJ1-4; TRBD1 might be the D (6 bases). Germline CDR1 SGHVS, CDR2 FQNEAQ. The length of the CDR3 is 13 residues. The V end lost 4 bases, the J end lost 8 bases, and 11 bases lay between the germline ends. The chain's CDR3 is CASSSRGTEKLFF. CDR3 bases: TGTGCCAGCAGCTCTAGGGGGACAGAAAAACTGTTTTTT.

This clonotype has ten or more counts. V gene TRBV5-1 combines with J gene TRBJ2-2; 13 nucleotides align to TRBD2. Germline V gene lookup returns CDR1 SGHRS and CDR2 YFSETQ. This CDR3 region has 17 residues. V lost 4 bases to trimming and J lost 0 bases; unmatched junction nucleotides: 3. The CDR3 loop is CASSPGLAGPNTGELFF. The DNA for the CDR3 is TGCGCCAGCAGCCCGGGACTAGCGGGACCGAACACCGGGGAGCTGTTTTTT.

V gene TRBV7-2 combines with J gene TRBJ1-5; D unclear. V dropped 3 bases and J dropped 0 bases, with 15 bases sitting between them. The CDR3 length is 17 residues. Germline V gene data show CDR1 as SGHTA and CDR2 as FQGNSA. CDR3 amino acids: CASSFIPAHYSNQPQHF. CDR3 nucleotides: TGTGCCAGCAGCTTTATACCCGCCCACTATAGCAATCAGCCCCAGCATTTT.